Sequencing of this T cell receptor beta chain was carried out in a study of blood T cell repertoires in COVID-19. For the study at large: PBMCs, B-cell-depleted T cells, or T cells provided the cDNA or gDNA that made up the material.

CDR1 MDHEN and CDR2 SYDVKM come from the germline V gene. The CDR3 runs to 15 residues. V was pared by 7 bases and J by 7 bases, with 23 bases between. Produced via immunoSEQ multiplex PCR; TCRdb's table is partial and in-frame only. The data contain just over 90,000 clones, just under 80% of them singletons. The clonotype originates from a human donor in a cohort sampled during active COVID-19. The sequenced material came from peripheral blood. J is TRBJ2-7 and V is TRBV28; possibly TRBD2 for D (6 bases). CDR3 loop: CASNPSGQKTREQYF. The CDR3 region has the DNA TGTGCCAGCAACCCCAGCGGGCAAAAGACGAGGGAGCAGTACTTC.